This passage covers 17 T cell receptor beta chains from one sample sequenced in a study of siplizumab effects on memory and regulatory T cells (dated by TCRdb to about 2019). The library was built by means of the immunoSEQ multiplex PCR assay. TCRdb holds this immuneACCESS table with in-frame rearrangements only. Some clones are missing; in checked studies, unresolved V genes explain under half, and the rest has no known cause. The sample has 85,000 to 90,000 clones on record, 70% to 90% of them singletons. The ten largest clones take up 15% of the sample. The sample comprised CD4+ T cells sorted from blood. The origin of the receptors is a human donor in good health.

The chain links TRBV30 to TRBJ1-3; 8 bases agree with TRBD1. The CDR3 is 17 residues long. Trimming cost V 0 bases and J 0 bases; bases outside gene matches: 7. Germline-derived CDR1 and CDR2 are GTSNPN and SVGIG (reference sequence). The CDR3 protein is CAWSVEQGVTSGNTIYF. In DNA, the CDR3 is TGTGCCTGGAGTGTTGAACAGGGGGTCACCTCTGGAAACACCATATATTTT.

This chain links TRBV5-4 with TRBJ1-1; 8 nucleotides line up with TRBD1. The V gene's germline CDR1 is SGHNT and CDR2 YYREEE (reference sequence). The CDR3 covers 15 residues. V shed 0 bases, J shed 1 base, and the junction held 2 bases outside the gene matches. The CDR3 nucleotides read TGTGCCAGCAGCTTGGGAGGACAGGGGAACACTGAAGCTTTCTTT. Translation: CASSLGGQGNTEAFF.

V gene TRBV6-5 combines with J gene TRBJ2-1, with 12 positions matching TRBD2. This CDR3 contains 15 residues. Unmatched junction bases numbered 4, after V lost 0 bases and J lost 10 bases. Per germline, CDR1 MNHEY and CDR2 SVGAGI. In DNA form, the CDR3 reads TGTGCCAGCAGTTACTCGACTAGCGGGAGCGGCGAGCAGTTCTTC. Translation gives CASSYSTSGSGEQFF.

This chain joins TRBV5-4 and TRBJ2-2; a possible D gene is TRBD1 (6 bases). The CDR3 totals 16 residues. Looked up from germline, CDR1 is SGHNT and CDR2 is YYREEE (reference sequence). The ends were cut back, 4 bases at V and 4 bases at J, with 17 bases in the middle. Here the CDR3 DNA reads TGTGCCAGCAGCACCTCAGGACAGTTCCTCACCGGGGAGCTGTTTTTT. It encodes CASSTSGQFLTGELFF.

The CDR3 sequence is CASSSPGSRSTYTEAFF. CDR3 DNA: TGTGCCAGCAGCTCCCCGGGTAGTAGGAGCACCTACACTGAAGCTTTCTTT. The chain has TRBV7-9 and TRBJ1-1; D unclear. The CDR3 runs to 17 residues. Trimming left V 4 bases short and J 3 bases short, with 21 bases between. Germline V gives CDR1 SEHNR, CDR2 FQNEAQ (reference sequence).

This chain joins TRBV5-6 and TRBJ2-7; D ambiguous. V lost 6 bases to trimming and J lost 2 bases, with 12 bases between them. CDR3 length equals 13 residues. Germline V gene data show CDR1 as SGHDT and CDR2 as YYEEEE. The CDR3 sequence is CASKFLSTYEQYF. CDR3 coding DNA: TGTGCCAGCAAATTTCTTTCAACCTACGAGCAGTACTTC.

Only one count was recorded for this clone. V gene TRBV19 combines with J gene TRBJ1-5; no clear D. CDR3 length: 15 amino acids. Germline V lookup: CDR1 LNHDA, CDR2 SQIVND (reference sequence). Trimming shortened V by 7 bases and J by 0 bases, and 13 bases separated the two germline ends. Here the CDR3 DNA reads TGTGCCAGTATTCAAACGGGCGTTAGCAATCAGCCCCAGCATTTT. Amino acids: CASIQTGVSNQPQHF.

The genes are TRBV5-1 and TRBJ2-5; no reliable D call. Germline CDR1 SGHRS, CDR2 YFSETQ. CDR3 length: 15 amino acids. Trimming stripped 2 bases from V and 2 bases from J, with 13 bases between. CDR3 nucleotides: TGCGCCAGCAGCTTTGTTTCTTCGGGTCAAGAGACCCAGTACTTC. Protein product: CASSFVSSGQETQYF.

The CDR3 is CASSGLDEQYF. CDR3 DNA: TGTGCCAGCTCCGGTCTGGACGAGCAGTACTTC. This chain connects TRBV18 to TRBJ2-7; D ambiguous. Per the germline V gene, CDR1 is KGHSH and CDR2 is LQKENI. Trimming pared 6 bases from V and 5 bases from J, leaving 8 bases between. The CDR3 runs 11 residues.

For the CDR3, the DNA is TGTGCCACCAGCTCCTCCGGGACTAGCGACTACAATGAGCAGTTCTTC. The encoded protein is CATSSSGTSDYNEQFF. This chain joins TRBV15 and TRBJ2-1; 10 bases fit TRBD2. This CDR3 region has 16 residues. J was trimmed by 3 bases and V by 5 bases; bases with no gene match: 7. Germline V gives CDR1 LNHNV, CDR2 YYDKDF (reference sequence). Full variable domain (remainder filled in from reference TRBV15 and TRBJ2-1): DAMVIQNPRYQVTQFGKPVTLSCSQTLNHNVMYWYQQKSSQAPKLLFHYYDKDFNNEADTPDNFQSRRPNTSFCFLDIRSPGLGDTAMYLCATSSSGTSDYNEQFFGPGTRLTVL.

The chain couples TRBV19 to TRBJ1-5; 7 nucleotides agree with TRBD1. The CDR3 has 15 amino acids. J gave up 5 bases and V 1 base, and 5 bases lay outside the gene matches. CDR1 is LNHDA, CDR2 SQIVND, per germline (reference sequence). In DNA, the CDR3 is TGTGCCAGTAGTATAGTGACAGGGCGGGATCAGCCCCAGCATTTT. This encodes CASSIVTGRDQPQHF.

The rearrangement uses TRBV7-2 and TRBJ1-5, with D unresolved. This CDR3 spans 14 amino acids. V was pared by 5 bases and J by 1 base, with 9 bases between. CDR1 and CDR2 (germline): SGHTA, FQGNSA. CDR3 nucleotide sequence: TGTGCCAGCAGCAGCGGACTCAGCAATCAGCCCCAGCATTTT. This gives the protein CASSSGLSNQPQHF.

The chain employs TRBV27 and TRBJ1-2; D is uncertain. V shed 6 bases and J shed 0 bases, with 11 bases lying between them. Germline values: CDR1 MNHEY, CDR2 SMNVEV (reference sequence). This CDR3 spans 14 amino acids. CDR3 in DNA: TGTGCCAGCAGCTCCGCGGGAGCTAACTATGGCTACACCTTC. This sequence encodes CASSSAGANYGYTF.

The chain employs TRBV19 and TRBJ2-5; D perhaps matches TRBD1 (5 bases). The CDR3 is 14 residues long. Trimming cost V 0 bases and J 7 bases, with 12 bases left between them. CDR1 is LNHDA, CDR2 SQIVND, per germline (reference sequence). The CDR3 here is CASSIDIRDATQYF. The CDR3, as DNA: TGTGCCAGTAGTATAGATATCAGGGATGCGACCCAGTACTTC.

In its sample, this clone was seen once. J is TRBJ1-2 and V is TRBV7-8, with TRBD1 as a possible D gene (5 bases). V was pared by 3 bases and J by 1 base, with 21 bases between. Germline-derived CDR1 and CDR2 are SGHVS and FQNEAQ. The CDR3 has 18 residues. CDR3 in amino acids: CASSLYTGYGGINYGYTF. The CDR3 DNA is TGTGCCAGCAGCTTGTACACAGGTTACGGCGGAATTAACTATGGCTACACCTTC.

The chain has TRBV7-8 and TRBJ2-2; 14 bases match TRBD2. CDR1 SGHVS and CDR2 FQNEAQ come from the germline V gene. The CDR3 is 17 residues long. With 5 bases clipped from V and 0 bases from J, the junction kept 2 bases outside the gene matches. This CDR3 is CASSAGLAGANTGELFF. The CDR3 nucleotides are TGTGCCAGCAGCGCGGGACTAGCGGGGGCGAACACCGGGGAGCTGTTTTTT.

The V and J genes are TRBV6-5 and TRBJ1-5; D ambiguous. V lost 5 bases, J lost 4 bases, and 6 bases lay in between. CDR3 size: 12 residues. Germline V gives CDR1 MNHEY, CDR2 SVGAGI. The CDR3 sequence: CASSTANQPQHF. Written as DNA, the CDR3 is TGTGCCAGCAGTACTGCAAATCAGCCCCAGCATTTT.